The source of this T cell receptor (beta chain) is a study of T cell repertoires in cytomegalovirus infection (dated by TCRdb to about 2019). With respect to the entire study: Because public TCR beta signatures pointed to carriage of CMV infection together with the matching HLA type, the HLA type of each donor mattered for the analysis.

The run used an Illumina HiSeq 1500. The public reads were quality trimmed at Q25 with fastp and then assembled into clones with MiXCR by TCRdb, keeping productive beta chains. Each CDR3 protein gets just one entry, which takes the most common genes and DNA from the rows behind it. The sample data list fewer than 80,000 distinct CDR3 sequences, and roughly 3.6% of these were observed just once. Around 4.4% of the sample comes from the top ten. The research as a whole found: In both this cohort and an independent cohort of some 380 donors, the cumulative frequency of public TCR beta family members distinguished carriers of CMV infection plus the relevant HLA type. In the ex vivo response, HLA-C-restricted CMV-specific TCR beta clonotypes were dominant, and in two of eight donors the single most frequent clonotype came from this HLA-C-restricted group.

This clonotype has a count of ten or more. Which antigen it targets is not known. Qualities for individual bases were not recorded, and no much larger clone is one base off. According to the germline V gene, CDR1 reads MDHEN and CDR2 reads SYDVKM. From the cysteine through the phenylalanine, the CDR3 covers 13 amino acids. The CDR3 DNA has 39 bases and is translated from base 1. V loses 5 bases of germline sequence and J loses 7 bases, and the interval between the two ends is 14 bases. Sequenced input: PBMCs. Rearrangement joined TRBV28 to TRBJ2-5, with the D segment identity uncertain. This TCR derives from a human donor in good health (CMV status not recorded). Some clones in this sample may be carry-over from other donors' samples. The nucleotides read TGTGCCAGCAGTACCGGACGCTTGAGGACCCAGTACTTC. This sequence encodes CASSTGRLRTQYF. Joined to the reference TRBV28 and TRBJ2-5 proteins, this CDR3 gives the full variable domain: DVKVTQSSRYLVKRTGEKVFLECVQDMDHENMFWYRQDPGLGLRLIYFSYDVKMKEKGDIPEGYSVSREKKERFSLILESASTNQTSMYLCASSTGRLRTQYFGPGTRLLVL.